The 18 T cell receptor beta chains below all came from one sample that was sequenced in a study of Tregs in tolerant kidney transplant recipients. Only in-frame clones appear in the TCRdb table, and some are missing; sequencing was by immunoSEQ multiplex PCR. The table has hundreds of thousands of clones, about four fifths seen once; the top ten hold about 0.64%. The sample taken for sequencing was CD4+ T cells from blood. The receptors were sampled from a human donor in good health.

This clone is a singleton in its sample. The CDR3 sequence: CASSPLFGTDSYEQYF. The DNA of the CDR3 is TGTGCCAGCTCACCCCTATTCGGCACGGATTCCTACGAGCAGTACTTC. This chain links TRBV18 with TRBJ2-7; D unresolved. With 3 bases removed from V and 1 base from J, the gap between germline ends came to 16 bases. The CDR3 runs 16 residues. Germline CDR1 reads KGHSH; CDR2 reads LQKENI.

The chain is built from TRBV11-3 and TRBJ2-1; tentatively, D is TRBD2 (6 bases). Germline CDR1 is SGHNT and CDR2 is YENEEA. The length of the CDR3 is 12 residues. V was shortened by 6 bases and J by 6 bases, with 9 bases between the two germline ends. The CDR3 protein is CASSWRGNEQFF. The CDR3 coding sequence is TGTGCCAGCAGTTGGAGGGGCAATGAGCAGTTCTTC.

The chain uses TRBV19 and TRBJ1-6, with D tentatively TRBD1 (5 bases). Germline lookup yields CDR1 LNHDA and CDR2 SQIVND (reference sequence). This CDR3 is 15 amino acids long. V lost 5 bases and J lost 7, with 15 bases in between. The CDR3 DNA is TGTGCCAGTAGTGTGAAGCAGGGTGGCAATTCACCCCTCCACTTT. Translated, it gives CASSVKQGGNSPLHF. Supplemented by reference TRBV19 and TRBJ1-6, the full variable domain reads DGGITQSPKYLFRKEGQNVTLSCEQNLNHDAMYWYRQDPGQGLRLIYYSQIVNDFQKGDIAEGYSVSREKKESFPLTVTSAQKNPTAFYLCASSVKQGGNSPLHFGNGTRLTVT.

CDR3 sequence: CASSIGPPGATDTQYF. As DNA, the CDR3 is TGTGCCAGCAGCATCGGCCCCCCCGGGGCCACAGATACGCAGTATTTT. V is TRBV7-6 and J is TRBJ2-3, with D possibly called TRBD1 or TRBD2 (5 bases each). V was pared by 5 bases and J by 2 bases, with 17 bases between. The V gene's germline CDR1 is SGHVS and CDR2 FNYEAQ. The CDR3 has 16 residues. The complete variable domain, with remaining parts taken from reference TRBV7-6 and TRBJ2-3, reads GAGVSQSPRYKVTKRGQDVALRCDPISGHVSLYWYRQALGQGPEFLTYFNYEAQQDKSGLPNDRFSAERPEGSISTLTIQRTEQRDSAMYRCASSIGPPGATDTQYFGPGTRLTVL.

The V call is TRBV7-2, the J call TRBJ2-5; 8 bases align to TRBD2. This CDR3 is 15 amino acids long. Germline V gene sequence: CDR1 SGHTA, CDR2 FQGNSA. The V segment lost 5 bases and the J segment 4 bases; nucleotides outside the gene matches: 9. For the CDR3, the DNA is TGTGCCAGCAGCGGTCCGGGGGGGCCCCGAGAGACCCAGTACTTC. This encodes CASSGPGGPRETQYF.

V usage is TRBV10-3 and J usage is TRBJ1-5, with D perhaps TRBD1 (5 bases). The germline V gene has CDR1 ENHRY and CDR2 SYGVKD. The V gene lost 11 bases and the J gene lost 0 bases, with 17 bases spanning the gap. This CDR3 comprises 15 residues. For the CDR3, the DNA is TGTGCCGTCTCAAGCGGGACGGATAGCAATCAGCCCCAGCATTTT. It specifies CAVSSGTDSNQPQHF.

This chain joins TRBV6-1 and TRBJ1-2; no definite D call. This CDR3 has 14 amino acids. Germline CDR1 reads MNHNS; CDR2 reads SASEGT. Trimming took off 5 bases at V and 2 bases at J, with 12 bases between the two ends. The CDR3 reads CASSSAGQNYGYTF. CDR3 nucleotides: TGTGCCAGCAGTTCCGCGGGCCAAAACTATGGCTACACCTTC.

Only one count was recorded for this clone. This chain connects TRBV7-3 to TRBJ2-3, with 12 nucleotides matching TRBD2. The CDR3 consists of 15 residues. J was trimmed by 10 bases and V by 6 bases; bases with no gene match: 11. CDR1 SGHTA and CDR2 FQGTGA come from the germline V gene. The CDR3 region has the DNA TGTGCCAGCAGTCGACTAGCGGGGGACCACGGAGCGCAGTATTTT. This sequence encodes CASSRLAGDHGAQYF.

Comment on this clone: Distinct nucleotide sequences in the sample also encode this CDR3. The rearrangement joins TRBV7-9 to TRBJ1-4; no clear D gene. CDR3 size: 14 residues. Germline loops: CDR1 SEHNR, CDR2 FQNEAQ (reference sequence). Trimming left V 5 bases short and J 2 bases short, with 9 bases between. For the CDR3, the DNA is TGTGCCAGCAGCCTCCGGGCCACTAATGAAAAACTGTTTTTT. Its translation is CASSLRATNEKLFF. Complete variable domain (other parts from reference TRBV7-9 and TRBJ1-4): DTGVSQNPRHKITKRGQNVTFRCDPISEHNRLYWYRQTLGQGPEFLTYFQNEAQLEKSRLLSDRFSAERPKGSFSTLEIQRTEQGDSAMYLCASSLRATNEKLFFGSGTQLSVL.

The chain carries TRBV10-1 and TRBJ2-5, with TRBD2 identical over 12 bases. Germline assignment: CDR1 WNHNN and CDR2 SYGVQD (reference sequence). V shed 6 bases, J shed 0 bases, and the junction held 5 bases outside the gene matches. CDR3 length: 16 amino acids. This CDR3 reads CASSSGTSGHQETQYF. The CDR3 region has the DNA TGCGCCAGCAGCTCCGGGACTAGCGGGCACCAAGAGACCCAGTACTTC.

For the CDR3, the DNA is TGCAGCGCTCAAGGGAGAGGACGACGGAACACCGGGGAGCTGTTTTTT. Translated: CSAQGRGRRNTGELFF. V gene TRBV29-1 combines with J gene TRBJ2-2, with a possible D match to TRBD2 (5 bases). Germline V gene lookup returns CDR1 SQVTM and CDR2 ANQGSEA. The CDR3 is made up of 16 amino acids. With 7 bases removed from V and 1 base from J, the gap between germline ends came to 19 bases.

A few counts support this clone. The rearrangement uses TRBV5-8 and TRBJ2-3, with D unresolved. Deletions cut 0 bases from V and 1 base from J, with 3 bases between. The CDR3 loop spans 13 amino acids. Per the germline V gene, CDR1 is SGHTS and CDR2 is YDEGEE. The CDR3 here is CASSLGGTDTQYF. CDR3 nucleotides: TGTGCCAGCAGCTTGGGCGGCACAGATACGCAGTATTTT.

The J gene is TRBJ1-2, the V gene TRBV10-3; TRBD1 might be the D (6 bases). The germline V gene has CDR1 ENHRY and CDR2 SYGVKD. Deletions cut 7 bases from V and 4 bases from J, with 13 bases between. CDR3 length: 13 amino acids. CDR3 bases: TGTGCCATCAATGCAGGGGACGGCTATGGCTACACCTTC. As protein: CAINAGDGYGYTF.

The CDR3 nucleotides read TGTGCCAGTAGTATAGAAGGGACGGGGAACAATGAGCAGTTCTTC. Its protein is CASSIEGTGNNEQFF. This rearrangement joins TRBV19 to TRBJ2-1; possibly TRBD1 or TRBD2 for D (5 bases each). In germline, CDR1 is LNHDA, CDR2 SQIVND (reference sequence). CDR3 length: 15 residues. V shed 0 bases and J shed 5 bases, with 11 bases lying between them.

The rearrangement links TRBV2 to TRBJ1-1, with 8 bases identical to TRBD1. The germline V gene has CDR1 SNHLY and CDR2 FYNNEI. There are 20 residues in the CDR3. The V and J ends lost 4 bases and 5 bases, in that order; junction bases with no gene match: 24. CDR3 residues: CASSVVRVGDRPNRGTEAFF. The CDR3 nucleotides are TGTGCCAGCAGTGTTGTGCGAGTTGGGGACAGGCCTAACCGGGGGACTGAAGCTTTCTTT.

The count of this clone is one. The V call is TRBV12-5, the J call TRBJ2-1; 12 bases fit TRBD2. V shed 1 base, J shed 8 bases, and the junction held 9 bases outside the gene matches. CDR3 length equals 17 residues. Germline V CDR1 and CDR2: LGHNT, FRNRAP. The CDR3 reads CASGLGKTSGSLDEQFF. In DNA, the CDR3 is TGTGCTAGTGGTTTGGGAAAGACTAGCGGGAGCTTGGATGAGCAGTTCTTC. Based on the CDR3 plus reference TRBV12-5 and TRBJ2-1, the full variable domain is DARVTQTPRHKVTEMGQEVTMRCQPILGHNTVFWYRQTMMQGLELLAYFRNRAPLDDSGMPKDRFSAEMPDATLATLKIQPSEPRDSAVYFCASGLGKTSGSLDEQFFGPGTRLTVL.

The chain carries TRBV6-1 and TRBJ1-2, with D possibly matching TRBD1 (6 bases). The CDR3 extends over 14 amino acids. Germline loops: CDR1 MNHNS, CDR2 SASEGT. V was trimmed by 6 bases and J by 4 bases, leaving 15 bases between them. Here the CDR3 reads CASSYRDTTYGYTF. The CDR3 nucleotides are TGTGCCAGCAGCTACCGGGACACAACCTATGGCTACACCTTC.

The chain uses TRBV15 and TRBJ1-2; D remains ambiguous. The CDR3 runs 13 residues. The V gene's germline CDR1 is LNHNV and CDR2 YYDKDF (reference sequence). Trimming cost V 0 bases and J 4 bases, with 6 bases left between them. DNA for the CDR3: TGTGCCACCAGCAGAGATCGGACCTATGGCTACACCTTC. It translates to CATSRDRTYGYTF.